The 26 T cell receptor beta chains below all came from one sample that was sequenced in a study of blood T cell repertoires in COVID-19. Profiling relied on immunoSEQ multiplex PCR, and the TCRdb table lists in-frame clones only, not all of them. The sample records tens of thousands of clones, 81% being singletons. The sample comprised peripheral blood. The origin of the receptors is a man between 70 and 80 years old with COVID-19, enrolled during active disease.

The gene calls are TRBV19 and TRBJ1-1; D might be TRBD1 (6 bases). This CDR3 comprises 14 residues. CDR1 is LNHDA, CDR2 SQIVND, per germline (reference sequence). Between the trimmed V and J ends, which lost 2 bases and 2 bases, there was a span of 9 bases. The CDR3 DNA follows: TGTGCCAGTAGTATAACAGGGTTAAACACTGAAGCTTTCTTT. It yields the protein CASSITGLNTEAFF.

This chain joins TRBV4-3 and TRBJ2-7; D is possibly TRBD2 (5 bases). This CDR3 region has 17 residues. Trimming cost V 0 bases and J 2 bases, with 17 bases left between them. CDR1 LGHNA and CDR2 YSLEER come from the germline V gene. The CDR3 region has the DNA TGCGCCAGCAGCCAAGAAACGGGGATGGCGGGTGCCTACGAGCAGTACTTC. This gives the protein CASSQETGMAGAYEQYF.

J is TRBJ1-2 and V is TRBV19; D is possibly TRBD1 (5 bases). The V gene lost 5 bases and the J gene lost 6 bases, with 10 bases spanning the gap. Germline lookup yields CDR1 LNHDA and CDR2 SQIVND (reference sequence). The CDR3 runs to 12 residues. CDR3 in amino acids: CASSLTANGYTF. The CDR3, as DNA: TGTGCCAGTAGTTTGACAGCCAATGGCTACACCTTC.

The rearrangement joins TRBV15 to TRBJ1-1; unclear D gene. The CDR3 consists of 12 residues. In germline, CDR1 is LNHNV, CDR2 YYDKDF (reference sequence). Trimming cost V 1 base and J 5 bases, with 5 bases left between them. CDR3 sequence (DNA): TGTGCCACCAGCAGAGGAGATACTGAAGCTTTCTTT. This gives the protein CATSRGDTEAFF.

This clone has only one observation. The rearrangement links TRBV18 to TRBJ1-3; D gene uncertain. The germline CDR1 and CDR2 sequences are KGHSH and LQKENI. CDR3 length: 19 amino acids. The V and J ends lost 1 base and 0 bases respectively, with 19 bases between them. The CDR3 spells CASSPRSGSGKFSGNTIYF. The CDR3 nucleotides are TGTGCCAGCTCACCACGATCGGGGAGCGGGAAGTTCTCTGGAAACACCATATATTTT.

V gene TRBV3-1 (or the pseudogene TRBV3-2) combines with J gene TRBJ2-3; TRBD2 agrees at 9 bases. The CDR3 covers 18 residues. Germline lookup yields CDR1 LGHDT and CDR2 YNNKEL (reference sequence). V shed 1 base, J shed 1 base, and the junction held 9 bases outside the gene matches. CDR3 loop: CASSQVCGGASGTDTQYF. The DNA of the CDR3 is TGTGCCAGCAGCCAAGTCTGCGGGGGGGCTAGCGGCACAGATACGCAGTATTTT.

The table lists this clone with a count of one. V is TRBV5-1 and J is TRBJ1-1; 8 nucleotides agree with TRBD1. This CDR3 has 15 residues. Germline CDR1 is SGHRS and CDR2 is YFSETQ. The V and J ends lost 4 bases and 0 bases, in that order; junction bases with no gene match: 5. The CDR3 region has the DNA TGCGCCAGCAGCGCGCAGGGGGCTATGAACACTGAAGCTTTCTTT. Its protein product is CASSAQGAMNTEAFF. Complete variable domain (other parts from reference TRBV5-1 and TRBJ1-1): KAGVTQTPRYLIKTRGQQVTLSCSPISGHRSVSWYQQTPGQGLQFLFEYFSETQRNKGNFPGRFSGRQFSNSRSEMNVSTLELGDSALYLCASSAQGAMNTEAFFGQGTRLTVV.

This chain links TRBV27 with TRBJ2-7, with 12 nucleotides matching TRBD2. The CDR3 is 15 amino acids. The V and J ends lost 6 bases and 3 bases, in that order; junction bases with no gene match: 6. Germline CDR1 and CDR2: MNHEY and SMNVEV (reference sequence). The CDR3 loop reads CASRSTSGSIYEQYF. The DNA for the CDR3 is TGTGCCAGCAGGTCGACTAGCGGGAGTATCTACGAGCAGTACTTC.

The chain uses TRBV7-2 and TRBJ2-6; 8 positions agree with TRBD1. This CDR3 contains 16 residues. CDR1 SGHTA and CDR2 FQGNSA come from the germline V gene. V shed 8 bases, J shed 1 base, and the junction held 7 bases outside the gene matches. The CDR3 nucleotides read TGTGCCAGCTTGGCAGGGGGCTTGTCTGGGGCCAACGTCCTGACTTTC. Its protein product is CASLAGGLSGANVLTF.

V usage is TRBV30 and J usage is TRBJ1-5; TRBD1 matches at 9 bases. The ends lost 0 bases at V and 5 bases at J; junction bases unmatched: 2. The CDR3 loop spans 14 amino acids. CDR1 GTSNPN and CDR2 SVGIG come from the germline V gene (reference sequence). DNA for the CDR3: TGTGCCTGGAGTGTGGACAGGGGTTATCAGCCCCAGCATTTT. As protein: CAWSVDRGYQPQHF. The entire variable domain, with the rest obtained from reference TRBV30 and TRBJ1-5, is as follows: SQTIHQWPATLVQPVGSPLSLECTVEGTSNPNLYWYRQAAGRGLQLLFYSVGIGQISSEVPQNLSASRPQDRQFILSSKKLLLSDSGFYLCAWSVDRGYQPQHFGDGTRLSIL.

In this sample, this clone turned up once. This chain links TRBV5-5 with TRBJ1-2; 9 bases match TRBD1. The CDR3 has 14 residues. J was trimmed by 8 bases and V by 0 bases; bases with no gene match: 5. In germline, CDR1 is SGHKS, CDR2 YYEKEE (reference sequence). The CDR3 loop is CASSLGQGDGGYTF. CDR3 DNA sequence: TGTGCCAGCAGCTTGGGACAGGGGGACGGAGGCTACACCTTC.

This chain joins TRBV6-1 and TRBJ2-5; TRBD2 aligns across 7 bases. The V gene end was trimmed by 0 bases and the J gene end by 1 base; junction bases not matched to a gene: 8. Germline CDR1 is MNHNS and CDR2 is SASEGT. The CDR3 has 17 residues. The CDR3 region is CASSEAGASGPQETQYF. For the CDR3, the DNA is TGTGCCAGCAGTGAAGCTGGGGCTAGCGGACCCCAAGAGACCCAGTACTTC.

This chain uses TRBV5-1 with TRBJ2-7, with a tentative D call TRBD1 (6 bases). The CDR3 loop spans 14 amino acids. CDR1 SGHRS and CDR2 YFSETQ come from the germline V gene. The V gene lost 2 bases and the J gene lost 3 bases, with 12 bases spanning the gap. CDR3 DNA sequence: TGCGCCAGCAGCTTAATTTTGGACAGCTACGAGCAGTACTTC. This encodes CASSLILDSYEQYF.

The chain links TRBV13 to TRBJ1-2, with 7 positions matching TRBD1. The CDR3 consists of 13 residues. J was trimmed by 4 bases and V by 2 bases; bases with no gene match: 1. Germline lookup yields CDR1 PRHDT and CDR2 FYEKMQ (reference sequence). The CDR3: CASSLQGVYGYTF. The CDR3 DNA is TGTGCCAGCAGCTTACAGGGGGTCTATGGCTACACCTTC. The full variable domain, in which reference TRBV13 and TRBJ1-2 provide the parts outside the CDR3, is AAGVIQSPRHLIKEKRETATLKCYPIPRHDTVYWYQQGPGQDPQFLISFYEKMQSDKGSIPDRFSAQQFSDYHSELNMSSLELGDSALYFCASSLQGVYGYTFGSGTRLTVV.

V gene TRBV19 combines with J gene TRBJ2-1, with 9 positions matching TRBD2. J gave up 7 bases and V 1 base, and 5 bases lay outside the gene matches. The CDR3 consists of 15 residues. CDR1 is LNHDA and CDR2 is SQIVND in the germline V gene (reference sequence). The CDR3 sequence: CASSIGGRAGNEQFF. As DNA, the CDR3 is TGTGCCAGTAGTATAGGCGGGAGGGCGGGGAATGAGCAGTTCTTC.

The chain is built from TRBV7-2 and TRBJ2-1; 7 positions match TRBD2. From germline, CDR1 is SGHTA and CDR2 FQGNSA. This CDR3 has 12 amino acids. With 5 bases clipped from V and 9 bases from J, the junction kept 4 bases outside the gene matches. In DNA form, the CDR3 reads TGTGCCAGCAGCGGGAGGGGTTCTGAGCAGTTCTTC. Its protein is CASSGRGSEQFF.

This clone was seen only once. This specimen includes other DNA sequences encoding the same CDR3. The V gene is TRBV19, the J gene TRBJ1-5, with D possibly being TRBD1 (5 bases). In germline, CDR1 is LNHDA, CDR2 SQIVND (reference sequence). The germline V and J ends were trimmed by 4 bases and 7 bases, with 14 bases remaining between them. The CDR3 totals 14 residues. DNA of the CDR3: TGTGCCAGTAGTACCGGCGGGGGAAACCAGCCCCAGCATTTT. It is translated as CASSTGGGNQPQHF.

The chain links TRBV11-2 to TRBJ2-5; D gene uncertain. Germline CDR1 reads SGHAT; CDR2 reads FQNNGV. The CDR3 has 15 amino acids. Trimming took 5 bases from V and 4 from J, leaving 17 bases between them. The CDR3 nucleotides are TGTGCCAGCAGCCCTATGGAGTTGACCCTAGAGACCCAGTACTTC. Translated: CASSPMELTLETQYF.

V and J are TRBV5-6 and TRBJ2-7, with D perhaps TRBD1 (6 bases). The CDR3 runs to 15 residues. V gave up 2 bases and J gave up 2 bases, with 14 bases separating them. The germline V gene encodes CDR1 SGHDT and CDR2 YYEEEE. The CDR3 is CASSLIAGQTYEQYF. The CDR3 DNA reads as TGTGCCAGCAGCTTAATAGCAGGACAGACCTACGAGCAGTACTTC.

This clone showed up just once. The chain is built from TRBV6-5 and TRBJ1-2; 7 positions match TRBD1. Germline CDR1 and CDR2: MNHEY and SVGAGI. After removal of 6 bases from V and 8 bases from J, the junction contained 12 bases not matched to a gene. The length of the CDR3 is 14 residues. The chain's CDR3 is CASSPEGAQRGYTF. CDR3 nucleotides: TGTGCCAGCAGCCCCGAGGGGGCGCAGAGGGGCTACACCTTC.

This sequence joins TRBV5-6 and TRBJ1-2; D uncertain. The CDR3 extends over 12 amino acids. The germline V gene has CDR1 SGHDT and CDR2 YYEEEE. V shed 0 bases and J shed 6 bases, with 6 bases lying between them. The CDR3 is CASSLVGDGYTF. Written as DNA, the CDR3 is TGTGCCAGCAGCTTGGTAGGAGATGGCTACACCTTC.

This chain links TRBV29-1 with TRBJ2-7, with D uncertain. CDR1 and CDR2 from the germline V gene are SQVTM and ANQGSEA. The V end lost 6 bases, the J end lost 2 bases, and 11 bases lay between the germline ends. The CDR3 spans 12 residues. CDR3 coding DNA: TGCAGCGTAAGGCCAGCGACCTACGAGCAGTACTTC. It encodes CSVRPATYEQYF.

This rearrangement joins TRBV10-3 to TRBJ1-5, with D possibly matching TRBD1 (6 bases). Trimming stripped 6 bases from V and 0 bases from J, with 9 bases between. Germline-derived CDR1 and CDR2 are ENHRY and SYGVKD. The CDR3 consists of 14 residues. CDR3 region: CAISKGDSNQPQHF. As DNA, the CDR3 is TGTGCCATCAGCAAGGGGGATAGCAATCAGCCCCAGCATTTT.

The chain has TRBV7-9 and TRBJ2-2; TRBD2 matches 8 bases. Germline values: CDR1 SEHNR, CDR2 FQNEAQ (reference sequence). With 1 base clipped from V and 5 bases from J, the junction kept 12 bases outside the gene matches. The CDR3 runs 18 residues. The CDR3 sequence: CASSLELFLVAGTGELFF. CDR3 DNA sequence: TGTGCCAGCAGCTTAGAGCTTTTTCTGGTAGCGGGGACCGGGGAGCTGTTTTTT.

The chain employs TRBV6-5 and TRBJ2-1; the D gene is possibly TRBD2 (6 bases). V was shortened by 2 bases and J by 6 bases, with 17 bases between the two germline ends. This CDR3 spans 16 amino acids. Germline CDR1 is MNHEY and CDR2 is SVGAGI. The CDR3 spells CASSYNSETRINEQFF. Here the CDR3 DNA reads TGTGCCAGCAGTTACAATTCCGAGACTAGGATCAATGAGCAGTTCTTC.

This clone was observed a single time. V is TRBV7-2 and J is TRBJ1-2, with D tentatively TRBD1 (6 bases). The CDR3 is 13 residues long. Germline V gene data show CDR1 as SGHTA and CDR2 as FQGNSA. V gave up 5 bases and J gave up 8 bases, with 15 bases separating them. The CDR3 DNA follows: TGTGCCAGCAGCCCGGGGGGGGGCTGGGGCTACACCTTC. Amino acid sequence: CASSPGGGWGYTF.